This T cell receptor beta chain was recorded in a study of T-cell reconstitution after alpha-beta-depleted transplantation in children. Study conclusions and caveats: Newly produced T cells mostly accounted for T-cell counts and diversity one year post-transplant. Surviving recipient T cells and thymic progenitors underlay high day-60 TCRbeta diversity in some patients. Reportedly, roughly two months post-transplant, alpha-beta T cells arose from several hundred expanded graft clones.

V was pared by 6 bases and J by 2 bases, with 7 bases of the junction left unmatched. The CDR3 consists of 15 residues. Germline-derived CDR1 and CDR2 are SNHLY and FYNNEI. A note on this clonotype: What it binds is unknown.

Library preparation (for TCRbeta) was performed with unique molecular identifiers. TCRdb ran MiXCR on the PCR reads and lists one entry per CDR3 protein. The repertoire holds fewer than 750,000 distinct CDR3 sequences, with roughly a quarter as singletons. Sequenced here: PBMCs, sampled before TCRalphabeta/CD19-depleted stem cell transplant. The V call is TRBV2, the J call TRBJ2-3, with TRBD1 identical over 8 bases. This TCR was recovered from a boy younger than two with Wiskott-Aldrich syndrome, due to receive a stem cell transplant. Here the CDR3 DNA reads TGTGCCAGCAGGCCGGGACAGGCCAACACAGATACGCAGTATTTT. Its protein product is CASRPGQANTDTQYF.